Each of the 21 T cell receptor beta chains below was sequenced from the same sample in a study of persistence of HIV-infected CD4 T cells (TCRdb year 2020). The immunoSEQ hsTCRB assay version 4 in survey mode was used to sequence TCRbeta repertoires from genomic DNA. The source is immuneACCESS, and TCRdb retained only in-frame sequences with V and J called. Part of the clones is not carried over; for the studies checked, unresolved V genes explain less than half of this, and the remainder is unexplained. Here the sample has some 30,000 clones; around 82% occur a single time. The ten largest clones add up to 0.81% of the sample. Their antigen targets remain unknown. What this sample's treatment or condition label stands for: suppressive antiretroviral therapy. Lysates of CMV-infected fibroblasts were used at around 10 ug/mL for cell stimulation. Nonresponding CD40L-negative CD69-negative CD45RO-high memory CD4+ T cells were sorted as memory populations depleted of antigen-responding cells.

The sequencing here drew on CD4+ T cells sorted from PBMCs after approximately 20-hour stimulation, taken from a patient who received antiretroviral therapy. Explained via the paper, the cell subset or site label denotes: CD40L-CD69- CD45RO-high memory CD4 T cells not responding to CMV lysate. The receptors derive from an adult woman with HIV who was CMV-seropositive.

In its sample, this clone was seen once. The genes are TRBV21-1 and TRBJ2-1; the table's D call, TRBD2, has no DNA check behind it. TRBV21-1 is a documented pseudogene. CDR3 length equals 18 residues. The CDR3 DNA reads TGTGCCAGCATACAGAAGGCGGCTAGCGGGGTCGTAGACAATGAGCAGTTCTTC. This gives the protein CASIQKAASGVVDNEQFF.

The chain couples TRBV5-1 to TRBJ1-1; 7 bases agree with TRBD1. Germline lookup yields CDR1 SGHRS and CDR2 YFSETQ. J was trimmed by 0 bases and V by 4 bases; bases with no gene match: 9. This CDR3 contains 16 residues. The CDR3 reads CASSLAGTELNTEAFF. The CDR3 nucleotides are TGCGCCAGCAGCCTGGCTGGGACAGAGTTGAACACTGAAGCTTTCTTT. Supplemented by reference TRBV5-1 and TRBJ1-1, the full variable domain reads KAGVTQTPRYLIKTRGQQVTLSCSPISGHRSVSWYQQTPGQGLQFLFEYFSETQRNKGNFPGRFSGRQFSNSRSEMNVSTLELGDSALYLCASSLAGTELNTEAFFGQGTRLTVV.

The rearrangement joins TRBV15 to TRBJ2-1; 9 bases match TRBD2. This CDR3 comprises 17 residues. J lost 5 bases, V lost 3 bases, and 11 bases had no gene match. Germline V CDR1 and CDR2: LNHNV, YYDKDF (reference sequence). Here the CDR3 reads CATSRANLAGVNNEQFF. The CDR3 DNA sequence: TGTGCCACCAGCAGGGCTAACTTAGCGGGGGTAAACAATGAGCAGTTCTTC. Full variable domain (rest looked up from reference TRBV15 and TRBJ2-1): DAMVIQNPRYQVTQFGKPVTLSCSQTLNHNVMYWYQQKSSQAPKLLFHYYDKDFNNEADTPDNFQSRRPNTSFCFLDIRSPGLGDTAMYLCATSRANLAGVNNEQFFGPGTRLTVL.

This clone has just one count. The J gene is TRBJ2-3, the V gene TRBV4-1; D might be TRBD2 (7 bases). V lost 1 base and J lost 7, with 15 bases in between. Germline CDR1 reads MGHRA; CDR2 reads YSYEKL. The CDR3 spans 15 residues. CDR3 in amino acids: CASSQGGGALNTQYF. CDR3 bases: TGCGCCAGCAGCCAAGGAGGGGGGGCTCTAAATACGCAGTATTTT.

This chain connects TRBV4-1 to TRBJ2-6, with 8 nucleotides matching TRBD1. The V segment lost 1 base and the J segment 0 bases; nucleotides outside the gene matches: 5. Germline CDR1 MGHRA, CDR2 YSYEKL. CDR3 length: 18 amino acids. The CDR3 DNA follows: TGCGCCAGCAGCCAAGGGGACAGGACTTCCTCTGGGGCCAACGTCCTGACTTTC. It specifies CASSQGDRTSSGANVLTF.

The gene calls are TRBV5-1 and TRBJ2-1; a weak D match, TRBD2 (6 bases). This CDR3 has 16 residues. Germline V lookup: CDR1 SGHRS, CDR2 YFSETQ. Trimming took off 3 bases at V and 0 bases at J, with 13 bases between the two ends. The CDR3 spells CASSSRGMGSYNEQFF. CDR3 DNA sequence: TGCGCCAGCAGCTCTCGGGGGATGGGCTCCTACAATGAGCAGTTCTTC. Looking up the rest from reference TRBV5-1 and TRBJ2-1 gives the full variable domain: KAGVTQTPRYLIKTRGQQVTLSCSPISGHRSVSWYQQTPGQGLQFLFEYFSETQRNKGNFPGRFSGRQFSNSRSEMNVSTLELGDSALYLCASSSRGMGSYNEQFFGPGTRLTVL.

The chain combines TRBV14 with TRBJ1-1; TRBD1 agrees at 7 bases. The germline V gene encodes CDR1 SGHDN and CDR2 FVKESK. CDR3 length: 16 amino acids. The junction had 9 bases not matched to a gene; V was cut back by 4 bases and J by 1 base. The DNA for the CDR3 is TGTGCCAGCAGCCCGCTAAGACAGGGACGGAACACTGAAGCTTTCTTT. It specifies CASSPLRQGRNTEAFF.

This clone is a singleton in its sample. The CDR3 sequence: CASKTSGGAVTGELFF. The CDR3 DNA follows: TGCGCCAGCAAGACTAGCGGGGGGGCCGTCACCGGGGAGCTGTTTTTT. The chain links TRBV10-1 to TRBJ2-2; 14 nucleotides line up with TRBD2. Germline V gene sequence: CDR1 WNHNN, CDR2 SYGVQD (reference sequence). The CDR3 sequence is 16 residues long. Germline trimming cut 7 bases from V and 4 bases from J; bases unmatched to any gene: 5.

The rearrangement links TRBV2 to TRBJ2-7, with TRBD2 identical over 13 bases. Germline values: CDR1 SNHLY, CDR2 FYNNEI. Trimming took 4 bases from V and 5 from J; bases not matched to a gene: 5. The length of the CDR3 is 15 residues. The CDR3 DNA reads TGTGCCAGCAGTGCCCGGACTAGCGGGGGAGACGAGCAGTACTTC. The encoded protein is CASSARTSGGDEQYF.

The chain uses TRBV12-3 or TRBV12-4 and TRBJ1-2, with D hard to call. V was cut by 6 bases and J by 2 bases, with 10 bases left in between. The CDR3 length is 13 residues. CDR3 sequence (DNA): TGTGCCAGCAGACGACGGATGAACTATGGCTACACCTTC. This sequence encodes CASRRRMNYGYTF.

In its sample, this clone was seen a few times. This sequence joins TRBV7-2 and TRBJ2-7; no definite D call. Deletions cut 0 bases from V and 5 bases from J, with 8 bases between. This CDR3 region has 13 residues. CDR1 is SGHTA and CDR2 is FQGNSA in the germline V gene. CDR3 protein: CASSLAGSDEQYV. In DNA, the CDR3 is TGTGCCAGCAGCTTAGCGGGGTCTGACGAGCAGTACGTC.

CDR3 protein: CASSFRTFLGPTDTQYF. Here the CDR3 DNA reads TGTGCCAGCAGCTTCAGGACCTTCCTGGGGCCCACAGATACGCAGTATTTT. The chain carries TRBV5-8 and TRBJ2-3; D is possibly TRBD1 (5 bases). CDR3 length equals 17 residues. Germline CDR1 SGHTS, CDR2 YDEGEE. The V end was cut by 2 bases, the J end by 2 bases, with 18 bases between.

The chain is built from TRBV5-1 and TRBJ1-2, with a tentative D call TRBD1 (5 bases). Germline V CDR1 and CDR2: SGHRS, YFSETQ. The CDR3 is 15 residues long. V lost 1 base to trimming and J lost 6 bases, with 16 bases between them. The CDR3 sequence is CASSLNQNGGNGYTF. In DNA, the CDR3 is TGCGCCAGCAGCTTGAATCAGAACGGGGGGAATGGCTACACCTTC. Variable domain in full (rest from reference TRBV5-1 and TRBJ1-2): KAGVTQTPRYLIKTRGQQVTLSCSPISGHRSVSWYQQTPGQGLQFLFEYFSETQRNKGNFPGRFSGRQFSNSRSEMNVSTLELGDSALYLCASSLNQNGGNGYTFGSGTRLTVV.

V is TRBV7-3 and J is TRBJ2-1; D is possibly TRBD2 (5 bases). The CDR3 runs to 15 residues. Trimming pared 5 bases from V and 0 bases from J, leaving 11 bases between. Germline-derived CDR1 and CDR2 are SGHTA and FQGTGA. DNA for the CDR3: TGTGCCAGCAGCCCCCAAGGGAGCTCCTACAATGAGCAGTTCTTC. Amino acid sequence: CASSPQGSSYNEQFF.

The chain is built from TRBV29-1 and TRBJ1-1; D is uncertain. Trimming took off 6 bases at V and 0 bases at J, with 20 bases between the two ends. The CDR3 totals 16 residues. Germline V gene data show CDR1 as SQVTM and CDR2 as ANQGSEA. In DNA, the CDR3 is TGCAGCGTGGCCCAAACCGGGCTTGGAGTGAACACTGAAGCTTTCTTT. Translating gives CSVAQTGLGVNTEAFF.

The chain is built from TRBV19 and TRBJ1-3; D is unresolved. V dropped 3 bases and J dropped 2 bases, with 8 bases sitting between them. Per germline, CDR1 LNHDA and CDR2 SQIVND (reference sequence). The length of the CDR3 is 14 residues. The CDR3 region has the DNA TGTGCCAGTAGTATTACGGGGACTGGAAACACCATATATTTT. Its translation is CASSITGTGNTIYF. Based on the CDR3 plus reference TRBV19 and TRBJ1-3, the full variable domain is DGGITQSPKYLFRKEGQNVTLSCEQNLNHDAMYWYRQDPGQGLRLIYYSQIVNDFQKGDIAEGYSVSREKKESFPLTVTSAQKNPTAFYLCASSITGTGNTIYFGEGSWLTVV.

The chain combines TRBV19 with TRBJ1-2; D is uncertain. The length of the CDR3 is 12 residues. The ends were cut back, 6 bases at V and 3 bases at J, with 8 bases in the middle. Germline assignment: CDR1 LNHDA and CDR2 SQIVND (reference sequence). The CDR3 region is CASRIRDYGYTF. CDR3 DNA sequence: TGTGCCAGTAGGATCAGAGACTATGGCTACACCTTC.

The chain recombines TRBV9 with TRBJ1-6; a possible D gene is TRBD1 (6 bases). The CDR3 contains 14 residues. CDR1 and CDR2 from the germline V gene are SGDLS and YYNGEE. Trimming left V 4 bases short and J 14 bases short, with 19 bases between. For the CDR3, the DNA is TGTGCCAGCAGCCCAGAAGGGGGAAGGGTAGCCCTCCACTTT. Amino acids: CASSPEGGRVALHF.

This rearrangement joins TRBV2 to TRBJ2-2; a possible D gene is TRBD1 (5 bases). The CDR3 covers 15 residues. CDR1 and CDR2 from the germline V gene are SNHLY and FYNNEI. V lost 7 bases and J lost 2, with 14 bases in between. This chain's CDR3 is CASKGRVPNTGELFF. DNA for the CDR3: TGTGCCAGCAAGGGCAGGGTCCCTAACACCGGGGAGCTGTTTTTT. Using reference TRBV2 and TRBJ2-2 for the parts outside the CDR3, the full variable domain is EPEVTQTPSHQVTQMGQEVILRCVPISNHLYFYWYRQILGQKVEFLVSFYNNEISEKSEIFDDQFSVERPDGSNFTLKIRSTKLEDSAMYFCASKGRVPNTGELFFGEGSRLTVL.

The chain links TRBV11-3 to TRBJ2-1; no definite D call. Germline V gene data show CDR1 as SGHNT and CDR2 as YENEEA. The CDR3 has 11 residues. V was cut by 4 bases and J by 7 bases, with 5 bases left in between. The CDR3 protein is CASSSQNEQFF. The CDR3 nucleotides read TGTGCCAGCAGCTCACAGAATGAGCAGTTCTTC. The entire variable domain, with the rest obtained from reference TRBV11-3 and TRBJ2-1, is as follows: EAGVVQSPRYKIIEKKQPVAFWCNPISGHNTLYWYLQNLGQGPELLIRYENEEAVDDSQLPKDRFSAERLKGVDSTLKIQPAELGDSAVYLCASSSQNEQFFGPGTRLTVL.

The chain is built from TRBV7-6 and TRBJ1-1, with TRBD1 as a possible D gene (6 bases). Germline V gene data show CDR1 as SGHVS and CDR2 as FNYEAQ. Trimming removed 8 bases at V and 0 bases at J, with 19 bases between. The CDR3 is made up of 16 amino acids. This chain's CDR3 is CASVAGVGALNTEAFF. CDR3 bases: TGTGCCAGCGTGGCCGGGGTGGGGGCATTGAACACTGAAGCTTTCTTT.